This T cell receptor (beta chain) was identified in a study of identical twins. Study-wide results and limits: Sequences that were out-of-frame, alpha and twin-shared displayed an excess of low generation probability. Out-of-frame beta chain sequences displayed weaker excess sharing between twins. Invariant cells of the MAIT and iNKT types might have partly distorted the zero-insertion analyses.

With respect to this clonotype: Antigen unknown.

V lost 3 bases, J lost 6 bases, and 15 bases lay in between. CDR1 and CDR2 from the germline V gene are SGHKS and YYEKEE (reference sequence). The CDR3 is 14 amino acids. Each cDNA held unique molecular identifiers, and template switching gave it a universal primer site. Each CDR3 protein is one row after TCRdb ran MiXCR on the 5' RACE reads. The table shows 200,000 to 300,000 distinct CDR3 sequences, with about 10% occurring only once. The sample was memory T cells sorted from blood. V and J are TRBV5-5 and TRBJ1-2; TRBD1 is a possible D gene (6 bases). This sequence originates from a man between 50 and 59 years old in good health. CDR3 sequence reads: CASSSWGAGHGYTF. Written as DNA, the CDR3 is TGTGCCAGCAGCTCGTGGGGGGCAGGCCATGGCTACACCTTC.